This entry is about one T cell receptor (beta chain). Antigen unknown. This record belongs to a study of vaccination and CD4 T cells after COVID-19. Specified treatment: roughly 11-day PBMC culture with coronavirus spike peptide pools or control peptides (ViraFEST assay). Wells that each held a few million PBMCs were cultured with 8 to 10 IU/ml IL-2 and approximately 10 ug/ml peptide pools. An Oncomine TCR Beta short-read assay was used to sequence the DNA from cultured CD4+ T cells. One entry per CDR3 protein, called by TCRdb with MiXCR from the PCR reads. Here the sample spans about 14,000 distinct CDR3 sequences, roughly 55% being singletons. Losses at the gene ends were 5 bases for V and 0 bases for J; bases not matched to a gene: 14. The CDR3 is made up of 18 amino acids. CDR1 and CDR2 from the germline V gene are MNHNS and SASEGT.

The clonotype comes from a human donor who had recovered from COVID-19. Sequenced: CD4+ T cells from blood, cultured in vitro. The gene calls are TRBV6-1 and TRBJ2-7; TRBD2 matches 9 bases. DNA for the CDR3: TGTGCCAGCAGTCGGCCTCTGACTAGCGGCGCGGGCTCCTACGAGCAGTACTTC. Translated, it gives CASSRPLTSGAGSYEQYF.